A single TCR beta chain is shown here with its context. Antigen unknown. Looked up from germline, CDR1 is LGHNA and CDR2 is YSLEER. This CDR3 is 14 amino acids long. Trimming took 1 base from V and 7 from J, leaving 13 bases between them. This specimen comes from a study of early T cells in non-severe SARS-CoV-2 infection. Study information: Bulk RNA taken from unsorted whole blood was sequenced, leaving chains unpaired.

General study findings and limits: VDJdb matching, biased toward anti-spike CD8 responses, missed private and CD4 specificities.

The TCR library protocol attached unique molecular identifiers to the individual cDNA molecules. TCRdb re-analysed the 5' RACE reads in MiXCR, keeping a single row per CDR3 protein. Here the sample spans approximately 77,000 distinct CDR3 sequences, roughly a sixth being singletons. This TCR derives from an adult who was a healthcare worker with PCR-confirmed SARS-CoV-2 infection or an uninfected control (not recorded which). The chain joins TRBV4-3 to TRBJ2-5; the D is unclear. The sequenced sample was whole blood. The CDR3: CASSQAITSGTQYF. The DNA of the CDR3 is TGCGCCAGCAGCCAAGCCATAACCTCCGGGACCCAGTACTTC.